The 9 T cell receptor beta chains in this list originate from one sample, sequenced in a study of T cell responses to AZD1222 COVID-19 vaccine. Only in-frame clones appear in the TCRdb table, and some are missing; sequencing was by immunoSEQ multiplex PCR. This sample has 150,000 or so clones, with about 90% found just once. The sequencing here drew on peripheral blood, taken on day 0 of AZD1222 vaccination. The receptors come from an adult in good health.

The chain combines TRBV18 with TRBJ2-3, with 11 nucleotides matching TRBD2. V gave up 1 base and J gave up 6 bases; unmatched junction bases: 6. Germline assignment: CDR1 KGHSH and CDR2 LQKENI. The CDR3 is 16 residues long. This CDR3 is CASSPRSSGRADTQYF. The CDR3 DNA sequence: TGTGCCAGCTCACCACGGAGTAGCGGGAGGGCCGATACGCAGTATTTT. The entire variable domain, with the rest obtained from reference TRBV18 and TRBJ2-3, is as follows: NAGVMQNPRHLVRRRGQEARLRCSPMKGHSHVYWYRQLPEEGLKFMVYLQKENIIDESGMPKERFSAEFPKEGPSILRIQQVVRGDSAAYFCASSPRSSGRADTQYFGPGTRLTVL.

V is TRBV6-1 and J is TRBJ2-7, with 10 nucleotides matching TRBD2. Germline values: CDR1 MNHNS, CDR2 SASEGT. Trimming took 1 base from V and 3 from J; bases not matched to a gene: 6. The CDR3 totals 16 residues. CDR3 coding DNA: TGTGCCAGCAGTGAAGGATTAGCGGGAGGAATCTACGAGCAGTACTTC. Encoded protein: CASSEGLAGGIYEQYF.

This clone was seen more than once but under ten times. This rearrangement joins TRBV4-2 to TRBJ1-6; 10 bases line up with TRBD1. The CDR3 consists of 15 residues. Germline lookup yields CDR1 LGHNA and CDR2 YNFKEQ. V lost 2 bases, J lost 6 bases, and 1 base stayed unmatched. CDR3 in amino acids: CASSQRDRGNSPLHF. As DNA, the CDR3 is TGTGCCAGCAGCCAACGGGACAGGGGTAATTCACCCCTCCACTTT.

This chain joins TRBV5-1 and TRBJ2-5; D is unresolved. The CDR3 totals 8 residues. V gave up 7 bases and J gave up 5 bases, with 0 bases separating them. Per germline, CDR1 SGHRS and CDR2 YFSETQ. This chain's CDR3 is CASETQYF. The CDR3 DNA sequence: TGCGCCAGCGAGACCCAGTACTTC.

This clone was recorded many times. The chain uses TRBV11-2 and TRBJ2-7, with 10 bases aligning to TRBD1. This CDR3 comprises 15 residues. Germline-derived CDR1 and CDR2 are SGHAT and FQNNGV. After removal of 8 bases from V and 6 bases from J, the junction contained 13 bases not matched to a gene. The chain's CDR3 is CASGPRQGARGEQYF. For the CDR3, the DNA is TGTGCCAGCGGGCCTCGACAGGGGGCGCGCGGCGAGCAGTACTTC.

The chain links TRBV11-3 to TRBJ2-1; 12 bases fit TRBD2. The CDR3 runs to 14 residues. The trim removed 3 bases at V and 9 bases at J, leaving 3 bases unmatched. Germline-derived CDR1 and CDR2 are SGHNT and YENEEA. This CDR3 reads CASSLTSGSREQFF. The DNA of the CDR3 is TGTGCCAGCAGCTTGACTAGCGGGAGTCGTGAGCAGTTCTTC.

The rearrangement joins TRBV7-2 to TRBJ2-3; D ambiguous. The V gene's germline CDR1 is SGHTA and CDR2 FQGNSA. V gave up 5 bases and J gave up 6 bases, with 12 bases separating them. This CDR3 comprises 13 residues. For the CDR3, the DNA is TGTGCCAGCAGCGCAAGATTAGGGGATACGCAGTATTTT. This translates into CASSARLGDTQYF.

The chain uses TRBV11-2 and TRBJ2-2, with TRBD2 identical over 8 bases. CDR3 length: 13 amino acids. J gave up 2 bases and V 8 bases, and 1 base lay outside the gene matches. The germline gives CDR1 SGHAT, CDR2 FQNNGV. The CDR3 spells CASREGNTGELFF. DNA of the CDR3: TGTGCCAGCCGGGAGGGTAACACCGGGGAGCTGTTTTTT.

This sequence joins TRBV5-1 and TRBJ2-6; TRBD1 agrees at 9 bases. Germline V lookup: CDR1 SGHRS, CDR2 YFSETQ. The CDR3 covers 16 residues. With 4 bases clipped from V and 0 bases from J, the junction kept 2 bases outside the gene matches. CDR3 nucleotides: TGCGCCAGCAGCCAGACAGGGGGCTCTGGGGCCAACGTCCTGACTTTC. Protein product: CASSQTGGSGANVLTF.